This T cell receptor beta chain was recovered during a study of radiotherapy plus CTLA-4 blockade in lung cancer. Study at large: Objective responses occurred in around 18% of patients; around 30% had disease control. Study findings and constraints: Tumor-origin TCR clones grew in blood after radiotherapy plus ipilimumab. Best predicting response, reportedly, were early blood T cell clone dynamics, with interferon-beta.

Comment on this clone: What it binds is not known.

Repertoires were generated with immunoSEQ multiplex PCR, while TCRdb's copy carries only in-frame clones and drops some. The sample records 60,000 to 65,000 clones, around three quarters being singletons. It was focal radiation plus CTLA-4 blockade with ipilimumab that patients with chemo-refractory metastatic non-small-cell lung cancer received. This CDR3 comprises 16 residues. The V end was cut by 2 bases, the J end by 0 bases, with 15 bases between. CDR1 and CDR2 (germline): SGHNT, YYREEE (reference sequence). The sequenced sample was peripheral blood, obtained from a patient treated with radiotherapy plus ipilimumab. This TCR was sampled from a human donor with non-small cell lung cancer who had a complete response to radiotherapy plus ipilimumab. This sequence joins TRBV5-4 and TRBJ2-7; possibly TRBD1 or TRBD2 for D (6 bases each). In DNA form, the CDR3 reads TGTGCCAGCAGCTTCTACGGGGGCCCTAGCTCCTACGAGCAGTACTTC. It encodes CASSFYGGPSSYEQYF.